The rows below give T cell receptor beta chains drawn from one sample of a study of graft-versus-host responses after intestinal transplantation. Profiled with immunoSEQ multiplex PCR; TCRdb holds only in-frame clones, not every one. This table has tens of thousands of clones, 90% appearing once. These TCRs are of unknown antigen specificity. The sequenced sample was unstimulated CD8+ T cells sorted from spleen or lymph node cells, obtained before transplant. The receptor set was obtained from a human donor who was the organ donor for an intestinal transplant. CDR3s include the opening cysteine and the closing phenylalanine or tryptophan. D genes are given only for firm matches. Clone size is given for some rows only: seen once, a few or many times, or a class if the clone is expanded.

j_gene	v_gene	abundance	d_gene	CDR3nt	CDR3aa
TRBJ1-2	TRBV9	-	-	TGTGCCAGCAGCGTCTCCGGGGGGGCGCGTGGCTACACCTTC	CASSVSGGARGYTF
TRBJ2-1	TRBV5-1	-	-	TGCGCCAGCAGCCCCCCCCAAGAGAGCTCCTACAATGAGCAGTTCTTC	CASSPPQESSYNEQFF
TRBJ1-1	TRBV7-6	-	-	TGTGCCAGCAGCTTAGGGCCGTACACTGAAGCTTTCTTT	CASSLGPYTEAFF
TRBJ2-5	TRBV7-3	-	-	TGTGCCAGCAGCCTGGACACCCAAGAGACCCAGTACTTC	CASSLDTQETQYF
TRBJ2-6	TRBV13	-	TRBD1	TGTGCCAGCAGCTACCGGACAGGGGGCGCTGGGGCCAACGTCCTGACTTTC	CASSYRTGGAGANVLTF
TRBJ1-4	TRBV29-1	-	-	TGCAGCGTTGAAAGGGGGTCAGAGGAAAAACTGTTTTTT	CSVERGSEEKLFF
TRBJ1-1	TRBV7-6	-	-	TGTGCCAGCAGCCCAGGGGCGTTCCCTGAAGCTTTCTTT	CASSPGAFPEAFF
TRBJ1-1	TRBV28	-	TRBD1	TGTGCCAGCAGTTTGGGACAGGGGGCTGGCACTGAAGCTTTCTTT	CASSLGQGAGTEAFF
TRBJ2-1	TRBV6-4	-	TRBD2	TGTGCCAGCAGTGACTCCGGCGGGGGGGTGAATGAGCAGTTCTTC	CASSDSGGGVNEQFF
TRBJ1-2	TRBV12-5	-	-	TGTGCTAGTGGTTTGGTACGGGGTTCGGAAGGCTACACCTTC	CASGLVRGSEGYTF
TRBJ1-5	TRBV27	-	-	TGTGCCAGCAGTTTAGGGGGGGTAGGGGTCTACAATCAGCCCCAGCATTTT	CASSLGGVGVYNQPQHF
TRBJ2-5	TRBV11-2	-	-	TGTGCCAGCAGCTTAAGACCAGGGAGGACGGAGACCCAGTACTTC	CASSLRPGRTETQYF
TRBJ1-3	TRBV23-1	-	TRBD1	TGCGCCAGCAGTCAACACCGGGACAGGGATCGAGGCTCTGGAAACACCATATATTTT	CASSQHRDRDRGSGNTIYF
TRBJ1-1	TRBV16	-	-	TGTGCCAGCAGCCCCCCGGGGGTGAACACTGAAGCTTTCTTT	CASSPPGVNTEAFF
TRBJ1-6	TRBV7-6	few	TRBD1	TGTGCCAGCGGGACGGGACAGGGAGGTTCACCCCTCCACTTT	CASGTGQGGSPLHF
TRBJ2-1	TRBV28	-	TRBD2	TGTGCCAGCAGCCACCCTACGGGGGGAGCCAATGAGCAGTTCTTC	CASSHPTGGANEQFF
TRBJ1-2	TRBV5-8	-	-	TGTGCCAGCAGCGGCTTCGGGGGGCGCGAGGGCTACACCTTC	CASSGFGGREGYTF
TRBJ1-3	TRBV7-8	-	-	TGTGCCAGCAGCTTAACAGAGCACTCTGGAAACACCATATATTTT	CASSLTEHSGNTIYF
TRBJ1-1	TRBV11-2	-	-	TGTGCCAGCAGCTTAGGGAGCATGAACACTGAAGCTTTCTTT	CASSLGSMNTEAFF
TRBJ2-3	TRBV13	once	TRBD1	TGTGCCAGCAGCTTAGTAGGACAGGGGTCGGATACGCAGTATTTT	CASSLVGQGSDTQYF
TRBJ1-3	TRBV11-2	once	TRBD1	TGTGCCAGCAGCTTAGGGTGGGGGACAGCTGGAAACACCATATATTTT	CASSLGWGTAGNTIYF
TRBJ2-5	TRBV4-2	once	TRBD2	TGTGCCAGCAGCCAACAGCGGGGGGACCAAGAGACCCAGTACTTC	CASSQQRGDQETQYF
TRBJ2-1	TRBV7-6	-	-	-	CASSLGVGQGTFF
TRBJ2-1	TRBV5-1	-	-	TGCGCCAGCGGCCCAACCAACAATGAGCAGTTCTTC	CASGPTNNEQFF
TRBJ1-2	TRBV28	-	-	TGTGCCAGCAGTTTGACCACGGGCTATGGCTACACCTTC	CASSLTTGYGYTF
TRBJ2-1	TRBV6-5	-	TRBD2	TGTGCCAGCAGTTATAGCGGGGGGGCCTCTCATGAGCAGTTCTTC	CASSYSGGASHEQFF
TRBJ1-5	TRBV7-8	once	-	TGTGCCAGCAGCTTATCAGGGTTTGGCAATCAGCCCCAGCATTTT	CASSLSGFGNQPQHF
TRBJ1-1	TRBV7-6	-	-	TGTGCCAGCAGCTTAGGCGGGGCTGGGAACACTGAAGCTTTCTTT	CASSLGGAGNTEAFF
TRBJ2-1	TRBV7-2	-	TRBD2	TGTGCCAGCAGCTTAGCACTAGCGGGGGACAATGAGCAGTTCTTC	CASSLALAGDNEQFF
TRBJ2-3	TRBV2	-	TRBD2	TGTGCCAGCAGGTCGGGACTAGCGGGCAACACAGATACGCAGTATTTT	CASRSGLAGNTDTQYF
TRBJ1-2	TRBV7-2	-	TRBD1	TGTGCCACATTTGGACAGGGGGTTGGCTACACCTTC	CATFGQGVGYTF
TRBJ2-2	TRBV15	-	-	TGTGCCACCAGCAGAGATGTGGCAGGGACCGGGGAGCTGTTTTTT	CATSRDVAGTGELFF
TRBJ2-2	TRBV11-3	-	TRBD1	TGTGCCAGCAGCTCAAGAACCGGGACAGGCAATACCGGGGAGCTGTTTTTT	CASSSRTGTGNTGELFF
TRBJ1-1	TRBV4-3	-	-	TGCGCCAGCAGCCAAGATAATTTAGTACAGAATGAAGCTTTCTTT	CASSQDNLVQNEAFF
TRBJ2-3	TRBV5-1	-	TRBD2	TGCGCCAGCAGCAGCGGTTGGGACTACACAGATACGCAGTATTTT	CASSSGWDYTDTQYF
TRBJ1-1	TRBV7-9	few	-	TGTGCCAGCAGCTTCGGGGCGGGAACTTCTAACACTGAAGCTTTCTTT	CASSFGAGTSNTEAFF
TRBJ2-1	TRBV9	-	TRBD2	TGTGCCAGCAGCGAATACTCGGGACTAGCAAAATACAATGAGCAGTTCTTC	CASSEYSGLAKYNEQFF
TRBJ1-3	TRBV2	-	TRBD1	TGTGCCAGCCTGGACAGGGGGCCGGGAAACACCATATATTTT	CASLDRGPGNTIYF
TRBJ2-1	TRBV7-9	once	-	TGTGCCAGCAGCTTCAGGGGCAATGAGCAGTTCTTC	CASSFRGNEQFF
TRBJ2-5	TRBV2	-	-	TGTGCCAGCAGTGAACTGGCGGGGTGGTCAGAGACCCAGTACTTC	CASSELAGWSETQYF
TRBJ2-5	TRBV6-1	-	-	TGTGCCAGCAGTGAAGCGAATTACCAAAACGGAGAGACCCAGTACTTC	CASSEANYQNGETQYF
TRBJ2-5	TRBV10-2	-	TRBD1	TGCGCCAGCAGTCCTACTGTCACGGGACAGGCGGATCAAGAGACCCAGTACTTC	CASSPTVTGQADQETQYF
TRBJ1-5	TRBV28	-	TRBD1	TGTGCCAGCAGTTCATGGGGGACAGGGCTGGTCTTGGGCAATCAGCCCCAGCATTTT	CASSSWGTGLVLGNQPQHF
TRBJ1-2	TRBV4-3	-	-	TGCGCCAGCAGCCAAGATCGGGCAGGGTATCACTATGGCTACACCTTC	CASSQDRAGYHYGYTF
TRBJ1-6	TRBV28	-	-	TGTGCCAGCAGCGGCGGGTCCGGACCCCTCCACTTT	CASSGGSGPLHF
TRBJ1-2	TRBV5-1	-	-	TGCGCCAGCAGCTCCGAGACAGACACCTATGGCTACACCTTC	CASSSETDTYGYTF
TRBJ2-2	TRBV25-1	-	-	TGTGCCAGCAGTGAATCGGCGCGGGACACCGGGGAGCTGTTTTTT	CASSESARDTGELFF
TRBJ1-1	TRBV25-1	-	-	TGTGCCAGCGGCAACTGGGGAGGAGCTTTCTTT	CASGNWGGAFF
TRBJ1-2	TRBV4-3	-	TRBD1	TGCGCCAGCAGCCAAGACGTCAGGGGGCCGTCTATGGTCTATGGCTACACCTTC	CASSQDVRGPSMVYGYTF
TRBJ1-2	TRBV29-1	-	-	TGCAGCGTTGTTGACGGGATCTATGGCTACACCTTC	CSVVDGIYGYTF
TRBJ2-3	TRBV27	-	-	TGTGCCAGCAGTTCCCACGCGGGGCAGGTTGATACGCAGTATTTT	CASSSHAGQVDTQYF
TRBJ2-1	TRBV5-6	-	-	TGTGCCAGCAGCATGGGCGGGGGCCGGAATGAGCAGTTCTTC	CASSMGGGRNEQFF
TRBJ2-1	TRBV7-8	-	-	TGTGCCAGCAGCTTAGATCCCGCCTGGGAGGATGAGCAGTTCTTC	CASSLDPAWEDEQFF
TRBJ2-1	TRBV7-9	once	-	TGTGCCAGCAGCTTAGGGGCCGATGAGCAGTTCTTC	CASSLGADEQFF
TRBJ1-1	TRBV15	-	-	TGTGCCACCAGCAGAGATCGGCGGCAGGGCAGCATGAACACTGAAGCTTTCTTT	CATSRDRRQGSMNTEAFF